This T cell receptor (beta chain) emerged from a study of cytomegalovirus exposure and HLA in healthy donors. TCRdb keeps only in-frame clones here, not all; method: immunoSEQ multiplex PCR. The sample has under 250,000 clones, approximately 82% seen once; the top ten hold around 5.6%. The CDR3 runs to 12 residues. CDR1 and CDR2 from the germline V gene are SNHLY and FYNNEI. V dropped 9 bases and J dropped 3 bases, with 11 bases sitting between them. This clone turned up a few times. The origin of this receptor is a woman aged 18-29 years in good health and CMV-seronegative. Sequenced sample: PBMCs. V and J are TRBV2 and TRBJ2-5; D not resolved. CDR3 bases: TGTGCCAGTACGGGTCTAGAAGAGACCCAGTACTTC. Its translation is CASTGLEETQYF.